Listed below are T cell receptor beta chains from one sample, sequenced in a study of cytomegalovirus exposure and HLA in healthy donors. Assay used: immunoSEQ multiplex PCR; TCRdb lists only in-frame clones, some missing. The sample shows fewer than 200,000 clones, over 60% of them seen only once. The sample consisted of PBMCs. These receptors all come from a girl aged 5-17 years in good health and CMV-seronegative. Each CDR3 is given with its conserved first and last residue.

>TRBV29-1|TRBJ2-3
CSVGGTSSTDTQYF
>TRBV7-3|TRBJ1-1
CASSLEATGYSQAFF
>TRBV27|TRBJ1-1
CASSRQQGAFMNTEAFF
>TRBV5-1|TRBJ2-7
CASSLVTGSYEQYF
>TRBV2|TRBJ1-1
CASSDRQHNLNTEAFF
>TRBV7-9|TRBJ2-7
CASSTQVYSYEQYF
>TRBV5-6|TRBJ1-6
CASSFLGADSYNSPLHF
>TRBV19|TRBJ2-3
CASSIGGRGEDTQYF
>TRBV7-2|TRBJ2-3
CASSLVARGGTDTQYF
>TRBV19|TRBJ2-3
CASNGRTGVLRTDTQYF
>TRBV7-3|TRBJ2-1
CASSPGGTGYGHEQFF
>TRBV7-6|TRBJ1-1
CASCCTGTSLNTEAFF
>TRBV18|TRBJ1-2
CASSPKLNYGYTF
>TRBV27|TRBJ1-2
CASRTDRSSIYTF
>TRBV27|TRBJ1-6
CASSFRDRDSPLHF
>TRBV13|TRBJ2-7
CASSLGLGRGGEQYF
>TRBV7-3|TRBJ1-6
CASSLTGGQTGINSPLHF
>TRBV4-1|TRBJ1-2
CASSQEGVYGYTF
>TRBV11-1|TRBJ1-6
CASSWDRGRPRDNSPLHF
>TRBV9|TRBJ1-1
CASSAQPGKGQNTEAFF
>TRBV2|TRBJ2-5
CASTGQFQETQYF
>TRBV7-8|TRBJ1-1
CASSLIAGVNTEAFF
>TRBV6-6|TRBJ2-2
CASRPRGGGAAGELFF
>TRBV5-6|TRBJ2-7
CASSRRADREQYF